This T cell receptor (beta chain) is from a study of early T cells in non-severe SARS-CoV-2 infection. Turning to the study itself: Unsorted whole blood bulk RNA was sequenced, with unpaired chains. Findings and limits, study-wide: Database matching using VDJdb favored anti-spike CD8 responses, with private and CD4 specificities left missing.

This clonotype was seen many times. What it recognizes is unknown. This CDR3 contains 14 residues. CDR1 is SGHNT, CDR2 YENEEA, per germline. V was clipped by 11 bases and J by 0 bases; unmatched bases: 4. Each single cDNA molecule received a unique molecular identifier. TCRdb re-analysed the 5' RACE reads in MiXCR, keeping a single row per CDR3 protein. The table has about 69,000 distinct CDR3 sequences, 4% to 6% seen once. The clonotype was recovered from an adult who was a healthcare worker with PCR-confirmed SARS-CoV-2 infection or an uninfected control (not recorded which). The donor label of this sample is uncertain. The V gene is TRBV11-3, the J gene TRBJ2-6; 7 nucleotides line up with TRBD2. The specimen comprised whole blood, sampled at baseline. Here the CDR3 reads CARGVYSGANVLTF. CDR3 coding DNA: TGTGCCCGGGGGGTTTACTCTGGGGCCAACGTCCTGACTTTC. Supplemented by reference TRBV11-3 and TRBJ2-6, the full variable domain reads EAGVVQSPRYKIIEKKQPVAFWCNPISGHNTLYWYLQNLGQGPELLIRYENEEAVDDSQLPKDRFSAERLKGVDSTLKIQPAELGDSAVYLCARGVYSGANVLTFGAGSRLTVL.